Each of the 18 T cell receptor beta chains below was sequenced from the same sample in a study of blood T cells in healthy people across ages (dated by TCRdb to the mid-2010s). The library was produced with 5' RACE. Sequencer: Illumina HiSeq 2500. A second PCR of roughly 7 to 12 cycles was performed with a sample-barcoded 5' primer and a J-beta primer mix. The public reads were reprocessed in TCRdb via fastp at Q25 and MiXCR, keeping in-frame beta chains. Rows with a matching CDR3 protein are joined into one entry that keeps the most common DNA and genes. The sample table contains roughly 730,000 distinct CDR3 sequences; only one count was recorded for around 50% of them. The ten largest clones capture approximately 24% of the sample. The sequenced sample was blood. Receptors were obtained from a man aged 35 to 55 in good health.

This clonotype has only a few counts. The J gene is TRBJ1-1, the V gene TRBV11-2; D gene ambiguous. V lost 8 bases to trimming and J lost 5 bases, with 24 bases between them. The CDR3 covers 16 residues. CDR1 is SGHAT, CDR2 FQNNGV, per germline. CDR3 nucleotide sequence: TGTGCCAGCTCCGTAATTTTCCGCAACGATGGAACTGAAGCTTTCTTT. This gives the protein CASSVIFRNDGTEAFF.

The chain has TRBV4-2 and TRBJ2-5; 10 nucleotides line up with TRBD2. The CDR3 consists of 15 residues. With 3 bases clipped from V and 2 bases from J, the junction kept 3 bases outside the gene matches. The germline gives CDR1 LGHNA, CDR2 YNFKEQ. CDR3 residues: CASSHGLAVQETQYF. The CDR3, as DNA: TGTGCCAGCAGCCACGGACTAGCGGTTCAAGAGACCCAGTACTTC.

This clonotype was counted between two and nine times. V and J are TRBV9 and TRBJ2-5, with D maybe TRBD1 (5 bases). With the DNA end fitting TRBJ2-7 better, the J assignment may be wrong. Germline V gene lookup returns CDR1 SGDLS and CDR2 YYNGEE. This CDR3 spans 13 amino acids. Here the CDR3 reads CASSETDRYEQYF. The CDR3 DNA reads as TGTGCCAGCAGCGAGACAGACCGCTACGAGCAGTACTTC.

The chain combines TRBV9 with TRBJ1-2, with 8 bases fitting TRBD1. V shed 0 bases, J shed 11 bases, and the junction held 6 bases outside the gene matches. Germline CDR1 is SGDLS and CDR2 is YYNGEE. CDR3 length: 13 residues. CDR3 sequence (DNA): TGTGCCAGCAGCGTAGCTACGGACAGGGAATACACCTTC. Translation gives CASSVATDREYTF.

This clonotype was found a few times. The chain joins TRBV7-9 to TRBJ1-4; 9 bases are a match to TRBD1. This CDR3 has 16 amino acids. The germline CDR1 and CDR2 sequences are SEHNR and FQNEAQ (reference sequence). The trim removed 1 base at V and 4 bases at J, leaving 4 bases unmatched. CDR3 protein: CASSLEGQGFNEKLFF. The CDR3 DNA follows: TGTGCCAGCAGCTTAGAGGGACAGGGATTTAATGAAAAACTGTTTTTT.

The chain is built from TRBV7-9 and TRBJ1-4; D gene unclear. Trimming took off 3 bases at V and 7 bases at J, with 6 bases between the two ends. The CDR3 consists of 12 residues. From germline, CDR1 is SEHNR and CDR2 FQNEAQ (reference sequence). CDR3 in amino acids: CASSLNGEKLFF. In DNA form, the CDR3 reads TGTGCCAGCAGCTTGAACGGTGAAAAACTGTTTTTT.

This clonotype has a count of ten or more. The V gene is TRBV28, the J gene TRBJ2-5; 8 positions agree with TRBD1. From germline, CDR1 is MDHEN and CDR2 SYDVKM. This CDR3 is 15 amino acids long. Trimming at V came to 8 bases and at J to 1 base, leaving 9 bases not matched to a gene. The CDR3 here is CASGKYRGTQETQYF. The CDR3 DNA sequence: TGTGCCAGCGGGAAATACAGGGGGACCCAAGAGACCCAGTACTTC.

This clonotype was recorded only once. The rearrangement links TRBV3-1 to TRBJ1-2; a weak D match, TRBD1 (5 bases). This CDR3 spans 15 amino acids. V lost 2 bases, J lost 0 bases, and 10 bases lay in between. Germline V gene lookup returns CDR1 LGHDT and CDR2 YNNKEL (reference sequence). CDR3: CASSQTQGANYGYTF. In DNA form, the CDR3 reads TGTGCCAGCAGCCAAACCCAGGGAGCTAACTATGGCTACACCTTC.

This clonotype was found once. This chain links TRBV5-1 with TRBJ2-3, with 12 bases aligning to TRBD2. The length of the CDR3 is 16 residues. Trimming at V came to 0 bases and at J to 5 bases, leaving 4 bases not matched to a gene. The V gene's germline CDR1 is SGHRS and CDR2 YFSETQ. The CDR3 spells CASSLETSGGVDTQYF. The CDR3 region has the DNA TGCGCCAGCAGCTTGGAGACTAGCGGGGGAGTAGATACGCAGTATTTT.

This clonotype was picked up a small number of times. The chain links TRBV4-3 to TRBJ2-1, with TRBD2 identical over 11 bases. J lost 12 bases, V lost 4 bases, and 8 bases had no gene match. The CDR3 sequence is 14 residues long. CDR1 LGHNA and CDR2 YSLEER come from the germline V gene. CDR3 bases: TGCGCCAGCAGCCCCCTAGCGGGAGGTTTCGGGCAGTTCTTC. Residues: CASSPLAGGFGQFF.

Here the CDR3 DNA reads TGCAGTGCTAGAGGAGAGGGATCCTATGGCTACACCTTC. It specifies CSARGEGSYGYTF. This chain joins TRBV20-1 and TRBJ1-2, with unresolved D. The CDR3 has 13 amino acids. The V gene's germline CDR1 is DFQATT and CDR2 SNEGSKA (reference sequence). The germline V and J ends were trimmed by 1 base and 4 bases, with 10 bases remaining between them.

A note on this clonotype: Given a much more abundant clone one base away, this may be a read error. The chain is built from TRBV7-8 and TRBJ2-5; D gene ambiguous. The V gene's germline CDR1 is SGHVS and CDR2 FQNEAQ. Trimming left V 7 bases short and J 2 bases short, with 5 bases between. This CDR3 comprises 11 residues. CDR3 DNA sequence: TGTGCCAGCACCACTCAAGAGACCCAGTACTTC. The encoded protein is CASTTQETQYF.

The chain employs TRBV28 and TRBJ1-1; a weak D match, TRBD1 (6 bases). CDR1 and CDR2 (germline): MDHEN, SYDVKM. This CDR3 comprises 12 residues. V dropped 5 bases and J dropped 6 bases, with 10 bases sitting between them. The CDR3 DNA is TGTGCCAGCAGTAGACAGGCTTCTGAAGCTTTCTTT. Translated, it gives CASSRQASEAFF.

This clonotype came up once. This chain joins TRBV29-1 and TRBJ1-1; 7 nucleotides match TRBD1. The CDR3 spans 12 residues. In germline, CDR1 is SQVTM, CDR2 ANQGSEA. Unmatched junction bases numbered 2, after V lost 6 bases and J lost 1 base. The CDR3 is CSVGQSNTEAFF. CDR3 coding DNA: TGCAGCGTGGGACAGTCGAACACTGAAGCTTTCTTT.

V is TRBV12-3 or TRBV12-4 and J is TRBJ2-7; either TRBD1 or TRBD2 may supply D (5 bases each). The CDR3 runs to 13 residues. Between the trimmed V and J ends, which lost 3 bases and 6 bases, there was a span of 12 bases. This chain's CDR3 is CASSFSRAGEQYF. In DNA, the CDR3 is TGTGCCAGCAGTTTCTCCAGGGCGGGCGAGCAGTACTTC.

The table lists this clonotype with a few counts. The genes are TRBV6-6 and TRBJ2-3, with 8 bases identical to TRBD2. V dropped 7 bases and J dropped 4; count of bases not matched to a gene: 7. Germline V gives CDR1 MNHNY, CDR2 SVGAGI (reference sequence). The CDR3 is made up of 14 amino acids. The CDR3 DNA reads TGTGCCAGCAAAGCGGGAGTCTTGGCAGATACGCAGTATTTT. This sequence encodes CASKAGVLADTQYF.

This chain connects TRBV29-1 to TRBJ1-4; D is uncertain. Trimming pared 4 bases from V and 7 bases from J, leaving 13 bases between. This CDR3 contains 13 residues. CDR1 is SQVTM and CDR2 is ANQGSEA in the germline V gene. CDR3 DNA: TGCAGCGTTGTTCCAAATATGGGTGAAAAACTGTTTTTT. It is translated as CSVVPNMGEKLFF.

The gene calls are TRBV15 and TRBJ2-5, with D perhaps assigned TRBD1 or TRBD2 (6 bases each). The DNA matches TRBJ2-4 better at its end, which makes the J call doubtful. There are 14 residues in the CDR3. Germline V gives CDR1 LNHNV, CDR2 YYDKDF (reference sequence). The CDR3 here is CATSPGAMKNIQYF. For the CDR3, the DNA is TGTGCCACCAGCCCGGGGGCGATGAAAAACATTCAGTACTTC.